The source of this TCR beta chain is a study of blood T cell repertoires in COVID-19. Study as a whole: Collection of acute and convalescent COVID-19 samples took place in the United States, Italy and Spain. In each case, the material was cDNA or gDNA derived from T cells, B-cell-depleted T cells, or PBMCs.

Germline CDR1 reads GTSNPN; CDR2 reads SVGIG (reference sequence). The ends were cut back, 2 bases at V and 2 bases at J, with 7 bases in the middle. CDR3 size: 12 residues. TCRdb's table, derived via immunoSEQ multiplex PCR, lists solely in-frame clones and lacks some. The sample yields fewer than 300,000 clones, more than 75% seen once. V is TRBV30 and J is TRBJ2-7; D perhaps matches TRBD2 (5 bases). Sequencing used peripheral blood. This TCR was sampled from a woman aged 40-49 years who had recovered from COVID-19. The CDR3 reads CAWSSGTYEQYF. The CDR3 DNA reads TGTGCCTGGAGTTCGGGGACCTACGAGCAGTACTTC.